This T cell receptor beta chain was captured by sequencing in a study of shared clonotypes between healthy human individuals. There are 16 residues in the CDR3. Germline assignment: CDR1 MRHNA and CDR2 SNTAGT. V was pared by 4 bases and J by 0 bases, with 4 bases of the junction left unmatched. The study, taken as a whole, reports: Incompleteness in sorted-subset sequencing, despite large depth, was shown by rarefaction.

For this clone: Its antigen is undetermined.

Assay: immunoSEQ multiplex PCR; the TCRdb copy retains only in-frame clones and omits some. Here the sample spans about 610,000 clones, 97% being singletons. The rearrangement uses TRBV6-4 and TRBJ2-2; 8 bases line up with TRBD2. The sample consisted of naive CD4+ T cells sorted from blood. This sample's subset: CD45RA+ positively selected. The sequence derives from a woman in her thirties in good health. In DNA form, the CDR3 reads TGTGCCAGCAGTGTTTCAGCGGGAGCGAACACCGGGGAGCTGTTTTTT. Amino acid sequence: CASSVSAGANTGELFF.